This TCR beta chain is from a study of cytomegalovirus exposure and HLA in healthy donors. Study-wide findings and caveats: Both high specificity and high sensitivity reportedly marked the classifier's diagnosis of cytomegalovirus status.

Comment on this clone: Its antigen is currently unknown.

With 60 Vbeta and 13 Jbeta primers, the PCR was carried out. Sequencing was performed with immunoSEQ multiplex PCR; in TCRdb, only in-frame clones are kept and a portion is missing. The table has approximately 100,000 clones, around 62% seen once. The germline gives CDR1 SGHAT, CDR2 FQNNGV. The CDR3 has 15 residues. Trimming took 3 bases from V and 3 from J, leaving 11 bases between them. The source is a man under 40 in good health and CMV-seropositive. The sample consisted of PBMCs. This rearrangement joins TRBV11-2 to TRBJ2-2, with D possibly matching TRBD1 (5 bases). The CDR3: CASSLILGDTGELFF. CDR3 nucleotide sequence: TGTGCCAGCAGCTTGATCTTAGGGGACACCGGGGAGCTGTTTTTT.